Described below is a single TCR beta chain sequence and its context. Its target is unknown. TCRdb passed the RT-PCR reads through MiXCR, listing each CDR3 protein once. The sample includes around 750,000 distinct CDR3 sequences, 20% to 25% of them seen just once. This entry comes from a study of response to subunit inactivated influenza vaccine. The study, taken as a whole, reports: Authors suggested each seasonal flu vaccination may recruit only limited numbers of new T cells.

The CDR3 is made up of 15 amino acids. Germline loops: CDR1 SNHLY, CDR2 FYNNEI. With 3 bases clipped from V and 7 bases from J, the junction kept 9 bases outside the gene matches. This rearrangement joins TRBV2 to TRBJ2-7; 10 bases are shared with TRBD1. This sequence originates from a man aged 50 to 60 who received an inactivated influenza vaccine. The source was PBMCs from blood, collected approximately 5 days after vaccination. The CDR3 here is CASSDLDRGPREQYF. Here the CDR3 DNA reads TGTGCCAGCAGTGACCTCGACAGGGGGCCAAGGGAGCAGTACTTC.